Presented here are 2 T cell receptor beta chains from one specimen sequenced in a study of T cell responses to AZD1222 COVID-19 vaccine (dated by TCRdb to the early 2020s). Receptor libraries were prepared by the immunoSEQ multiplex PCR assay. In TCRdb, the immuneACCESS table is reduced to in-frame sequences with V and J assigned. These tables do not hold every clone; where another copy was compared, an unresolved V gene accounts for under half, and the others remain unexplained. In this sample the table shows some 110,000 clones, 86% of which occur a single time. Jointly, the top ten make up 15% to 20% of the sample. This specimen's time point label, per the study, means: about 28 days (+/-7) after the second vaccine dose. The source material was peripheral blood, sampled 28 days after the second AZD1222 dose. These TCRs come from an adult who received the AZD1222 COVID-19 vaccine.

This chain links TRBV6-5 with TRBJ2-2, with a weak D call TRBD1 (7 bases). V lost 0 bases and J lost 3, with 11 bases in between. The CDR3 is made up of 16 amino acids. Germline values: CDR1 MNHEY, CDR2 SVGAGI. This CDR3 is CASSYSSRGDTGELFF. CDR3 bases: TGTGCCAGCAGTTACTCCTCCAGGGGGGACACCGGGGAGCTGTTTTTT.

The CDR3 spells CASSTLGPRTGNTIYF. DNA of the CDR3: TGTGCCAGTAGTACCCTCGGACCTAGAACTGGAAACACCATATATTTT. This sequence joins TRBV19 and TRBJ1-3; D not certain. Germline CDR1 and CDR2: LNHDA and SQIVND (reference sequence). The CDR3 covers 16 residues. The germline V and J ends were trimmed by 4 bases and 2 bases, with 15 bases remaining between them.